The rows below give T cell receptor beta chains drawn from one sample of a study of shared clonotypes between healthy human individuals. Method: immunoSEQ multiplex PCR; TCRdb's copy keeps in-frame clones and lacks some. The data contain millions of clones, about 92% of them singletons. The sample was naive CD4+ T cells sorted from blood. Every receptor here comes from a man younger than 30 in good health. Each CDR3 is given with its conserved first and last residue. A D gene is named only where the DNA matches it firmly. Size tells how often a clone was seen (once, few, many) or the class of an expanded clone, and some rows leave it out.

cdr3_nt cdr3_aa v_call clone_size cdr3_length j_call d_call
TGTGCCAGCAGCTTGTGGAGGACCGGGAACACTGAAGCTTTCTTT CASSLWRTGNTEAFF TRBV5-8 NA 15 TRBJ1-1 NA
TGTGCCAGCAGCGGCCTACAGGGCCGTTCGACGGAGCAGTACTTC CASSGLQGRSTEQYF TRBV5-6 NA 15 TRBJ2-7 NA
TGTGCCAGCAGCCCCATCCGGGACCACACAGATACGCAGTATTTT CASSPIRDHTDTQYF TRBV6-1 NA 15 TRBJ2-3 NA
TGTGCCAGTAGTCGGTCAGTAGATTCCTACGAGCAGTACTTC CASSRSVDSYEQYF TRBV19 NA 14 TRBJ2-7 NA
TGTGCCAGTACGGGCGCCAAAGATAACCAGCCCCAGCATTTT CASTGAKDNQPQHF TRBV19 NA 14 TRBJ1-5 NA
TGTGCCATCAGGTCAAGCGGGGGAGGGTCAGAGACCCAGTACTTC CAIRSSGGGSETQYF TRBV10-3 NA 15 TRBJ2-5 TRBD2
TGTGCCAGCTCACCGGGGACAGGGGGAGCGCAGTACTTC CASSPGTGGAQYF TRBV18 NA 13 TRBJ2-7 TRBD1
TGTGCCAGCAGCTTGGCGCCAGGGGGACTTCGCTACGAGCAGTACTTC CASSLAPGGLRYEQYF TRBV5-6 once 16 TRBJ2-7 NA
TGTGCCAGCAACCCCGGACGCCCGGGACTAGCGGGAGGGGATACGCAGTATTTT CASNPGRPGLAGGDTQYF TRBV21-1 NA 18 TRBJ2-3 NA
TGTGCCAGCAGCGTAGGTCTTGGCAATCAGCCCCAGCATTTT CASSVGLGNQPQHF TRBV9 NA 14 TRBJ1-5 NA
TGTGCCAGCAGCTTAGGCAGGGGAGGAGAGACCCAGTACTTC CASSLGRGGETQYF TRBV7-2 NA 14 TRBJ2-5 NA
TGTGCCAGTAGTATAGACAGGGGGCTCGAAAGTACGCAGTATTTT CASSIDRGLESTQYF TRBV19 NA 15 TRBJ2-3 TRBD1
TGTGCCAGCACCCCCCGGACCATCCCTGGAAATGAGCAGTTCTTC CASTPRTIPGNEQFF TRBV5-8 NA 15 TRBJ2-1 NA
TGTGCCAGCAGCGACGGGACAGGGGCAAGGATCGAGCAGTACTTC CASSDGTGARIEQYF TRBV28 NA 15 TRBJ2-7 TRBD1
TGTGCCAGCAGTCCCGACGGAGCTAGCACAGATACGCAGTATTTT CASSPDGASTDTQYF TRBV5-4 NA 15 TRBJ2-3 NA
TGTGCCAGCAGCCGGGACTCCAATCAGCCCCAGCATTTT CASSRDSNQPQHF TRBV6-5 NA 13 TRBJ1-5 NA
TGCGCCAGCAGCTTGGAGGGTACAGACCCAGACACCTTC CASSLEGTDPDTF TRBV5-1 once 13 TRBJ1-2 NA
TGTGCCAGCAGCCCCGCGGGACTAGCCGCTGGAGAGACCCAGTACTTC CASSPAGLAAGETQYF TRBV7-2 NA 16 TRBJ2-5 TRBD2
TGTGCCAGCAAGGGGGGGCTTGACACCGGGGAGCTGTTTTTT CASKGGLDTGELFF TRBV6-6 NA 14 TRBJ2-2 NA
TGCGCCAGCAGCCGACAGGACAGGGCCTACGAGCAGTACTTC CASSRQDRAYEQYF TRBV4-1 NA 14 TRBJ2-7 TRBD1
TGTGCCATCAGTGAGCGGGGGAATGGAGAAGCTTTCTTT CAISERGNGEAFF TRBV10-3 NA 13 TRBJ1-1 NA
TGTGCCAGTAGTCAGATAGACAGGGCCAATTCACCCCTCCACTTT CASSQIDRANSPLHF TRBV19 NA 15 TRBJ1-6 TRBD1
TGTGCCAGCAGTCCCGCCGGGACACGTACTAACTATGGCTACACCTTC CASSPAGTRTNYGYTF TRBV28 NA 16 TRBJ1-2 NA
TGTGCCAGCAGTGAATCCGGGGGAGAGGTCTATGGCTACACCTTC CASSESGGEVYGYTF TRBV25-1 once 15 TRBJ1-2 NA
TGTGCCAGCTCACCACCGACAGGGAGGGACACTGAAGCTTTCTTT CASSPPTGRDTEAFF TRBV18 few 15 TRBJ1-1 TRBD1
TGTGCCAGCAGTAGAGGACAGGGGAGCGGGGAGCTGTTTTTT CASSRGQGSGELFF TRBV6-5 NA 14 TRBJ2-2 TRBD1
TGTGCCAGTAGCCCCCGAAACCTCAGCTCCTACAATGAGCAGTTCTTC CASSPRNLSSYNEQFF TRBV19 NA 16 TRBJ2-1 NA
TGTGCCAGCAGCTTAGCCTCGATGCGTCTGTCGGGGCGGGAGACCCAGTACTTC CASSLASMRLSGRETQYF TRBV11-2 NA 18 TRBJ2-5 NA
TGCGCCAGCAGCTTGGATTACAGGGGTACTGAAGCTTTCTTT CASSLDYRGTEAFF TRBV5-1 NA 14 TRBJ1-1 TRBD1
TGTGCCAGCATCTCCGTAGCGGACAATGAGCAGTTCTTC CASISVADNEQFF TRBV6-5 once 13 TRBJ2-1 NA
TGTGCCAGCTCACCACGGGCCACAGATACGCAGTATTTT CASSPRATDTQYF TRBV18 NA 13 TRBJ2-3 NA
TGCAGCGTTCACTTTCAGGGGAGCGAAAAACTGTTTTTT CSVHFQGSEKLFF TRBV29-1 NA 13 TRBJ1-4 NA
TGCGCCAGCAGCCCCACGGGGCGGGGGGTGGACGAGCAGTACTTC CASSPTGRGVDEQYF TRBV5-1 NA 15 TRBJ2-7 TRBD2
TGTGCCAGCAGTGGAGCGGCCCGGTCGTACTTC CASSGAARSYF TRBV11-2 once 11 TRBJ2-7 NA
TGTGCCAGCAGCTTAAGCAGCGGACGGTTCTTC CASSLSSGRFF TRBV7-2 NA 11 TRBJ2-1 NA